Below, one T cell receptor (beta chain) is given with its context. The data are from a study of blood T cell repertoires in COVID-19. Across the whole study: The United States, Italy and Spain provided the acute and convalescent COVID-19 samples. Nucleic acid was either cDNA or gDNA, and it came from T cells, B-cell-depleted T cells, or PBMCs.

In the authors' methods: Counts of nucleated cells, estimated from reference gene primer amplification, were obtained. Measured with immunoSEQ multiplex PCR; TCRdb has only the in-frame clones, and not every one. The DNA was the basis for D and trimming; V, J and clone size are from that table. The table includes tens of thousands of clones, nearly 90% detected once. The ends lost 5 bases at V and 1 base at J; junction bases unmatched: 9. The length of the CDR3 is 16 residues. Germline values: CDR1 KGHDR, CDR2 SFDVKD. Recruited during active infection, patients (from Seattle) were subsequently followed longitudinally.

Input material: peripheral blood. V gene TRBV24-1 combines with J gene TRBJ2-5; TRBD1 matches at 7 bases. The clonotype originates from a woman in her fifties or sixties with COVID-19, enrolled during active disease. CDR3 sequence (DNA): TGTGCCACCAGTGCACCAGGGGGACGGTTCCAAGAGACCCAGTACTTC. It encodes CATSAPGGRFQETQYF.